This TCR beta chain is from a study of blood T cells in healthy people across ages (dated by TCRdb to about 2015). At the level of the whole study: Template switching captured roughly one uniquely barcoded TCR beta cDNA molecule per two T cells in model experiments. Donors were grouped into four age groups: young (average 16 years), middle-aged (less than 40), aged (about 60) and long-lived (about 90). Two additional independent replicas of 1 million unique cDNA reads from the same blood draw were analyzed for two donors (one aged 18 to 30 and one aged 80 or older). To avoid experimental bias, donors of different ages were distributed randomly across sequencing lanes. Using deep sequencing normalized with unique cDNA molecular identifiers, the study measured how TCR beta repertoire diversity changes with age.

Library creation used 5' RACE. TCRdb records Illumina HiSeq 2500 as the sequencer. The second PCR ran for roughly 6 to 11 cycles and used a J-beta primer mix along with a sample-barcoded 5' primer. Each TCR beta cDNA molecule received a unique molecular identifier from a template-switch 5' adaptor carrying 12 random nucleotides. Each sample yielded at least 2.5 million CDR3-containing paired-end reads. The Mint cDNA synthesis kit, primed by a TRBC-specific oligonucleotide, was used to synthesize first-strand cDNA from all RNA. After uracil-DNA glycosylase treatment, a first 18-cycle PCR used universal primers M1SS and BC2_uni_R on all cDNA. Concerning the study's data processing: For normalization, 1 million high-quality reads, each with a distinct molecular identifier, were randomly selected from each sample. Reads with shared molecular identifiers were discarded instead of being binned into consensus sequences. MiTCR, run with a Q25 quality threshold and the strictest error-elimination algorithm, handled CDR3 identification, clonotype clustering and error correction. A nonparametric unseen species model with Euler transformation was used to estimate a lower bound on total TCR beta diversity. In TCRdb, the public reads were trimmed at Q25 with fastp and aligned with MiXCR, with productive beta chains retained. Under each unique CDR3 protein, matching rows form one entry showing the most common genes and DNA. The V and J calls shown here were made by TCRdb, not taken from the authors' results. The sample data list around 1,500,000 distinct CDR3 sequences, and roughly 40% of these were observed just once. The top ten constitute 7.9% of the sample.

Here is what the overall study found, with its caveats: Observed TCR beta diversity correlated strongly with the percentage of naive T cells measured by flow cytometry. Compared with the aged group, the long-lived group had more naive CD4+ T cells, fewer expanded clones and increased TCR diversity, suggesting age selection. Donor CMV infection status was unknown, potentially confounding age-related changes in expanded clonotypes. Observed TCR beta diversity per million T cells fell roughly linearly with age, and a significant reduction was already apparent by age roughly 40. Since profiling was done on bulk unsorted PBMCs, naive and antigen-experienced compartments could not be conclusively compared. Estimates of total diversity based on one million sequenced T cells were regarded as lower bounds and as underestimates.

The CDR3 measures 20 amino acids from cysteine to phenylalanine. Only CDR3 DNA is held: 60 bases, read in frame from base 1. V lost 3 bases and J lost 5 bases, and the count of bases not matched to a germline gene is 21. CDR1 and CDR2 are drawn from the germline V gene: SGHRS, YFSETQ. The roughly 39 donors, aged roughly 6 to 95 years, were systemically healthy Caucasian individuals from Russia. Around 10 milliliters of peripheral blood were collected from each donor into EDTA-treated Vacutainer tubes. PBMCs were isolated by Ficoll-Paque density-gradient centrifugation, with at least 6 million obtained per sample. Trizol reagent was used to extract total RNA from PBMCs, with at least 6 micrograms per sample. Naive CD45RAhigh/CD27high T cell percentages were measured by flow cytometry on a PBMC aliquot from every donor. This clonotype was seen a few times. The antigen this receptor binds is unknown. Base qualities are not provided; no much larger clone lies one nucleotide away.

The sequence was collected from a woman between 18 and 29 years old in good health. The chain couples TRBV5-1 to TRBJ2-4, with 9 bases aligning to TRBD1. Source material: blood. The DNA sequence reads TGCGCCAGCAGCTCCGAACCCCTCCGATACAGGGGGCAGGTTGAAAACATTCAGTACTTC. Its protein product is CASSSEPLRYRGQVENIQYF.